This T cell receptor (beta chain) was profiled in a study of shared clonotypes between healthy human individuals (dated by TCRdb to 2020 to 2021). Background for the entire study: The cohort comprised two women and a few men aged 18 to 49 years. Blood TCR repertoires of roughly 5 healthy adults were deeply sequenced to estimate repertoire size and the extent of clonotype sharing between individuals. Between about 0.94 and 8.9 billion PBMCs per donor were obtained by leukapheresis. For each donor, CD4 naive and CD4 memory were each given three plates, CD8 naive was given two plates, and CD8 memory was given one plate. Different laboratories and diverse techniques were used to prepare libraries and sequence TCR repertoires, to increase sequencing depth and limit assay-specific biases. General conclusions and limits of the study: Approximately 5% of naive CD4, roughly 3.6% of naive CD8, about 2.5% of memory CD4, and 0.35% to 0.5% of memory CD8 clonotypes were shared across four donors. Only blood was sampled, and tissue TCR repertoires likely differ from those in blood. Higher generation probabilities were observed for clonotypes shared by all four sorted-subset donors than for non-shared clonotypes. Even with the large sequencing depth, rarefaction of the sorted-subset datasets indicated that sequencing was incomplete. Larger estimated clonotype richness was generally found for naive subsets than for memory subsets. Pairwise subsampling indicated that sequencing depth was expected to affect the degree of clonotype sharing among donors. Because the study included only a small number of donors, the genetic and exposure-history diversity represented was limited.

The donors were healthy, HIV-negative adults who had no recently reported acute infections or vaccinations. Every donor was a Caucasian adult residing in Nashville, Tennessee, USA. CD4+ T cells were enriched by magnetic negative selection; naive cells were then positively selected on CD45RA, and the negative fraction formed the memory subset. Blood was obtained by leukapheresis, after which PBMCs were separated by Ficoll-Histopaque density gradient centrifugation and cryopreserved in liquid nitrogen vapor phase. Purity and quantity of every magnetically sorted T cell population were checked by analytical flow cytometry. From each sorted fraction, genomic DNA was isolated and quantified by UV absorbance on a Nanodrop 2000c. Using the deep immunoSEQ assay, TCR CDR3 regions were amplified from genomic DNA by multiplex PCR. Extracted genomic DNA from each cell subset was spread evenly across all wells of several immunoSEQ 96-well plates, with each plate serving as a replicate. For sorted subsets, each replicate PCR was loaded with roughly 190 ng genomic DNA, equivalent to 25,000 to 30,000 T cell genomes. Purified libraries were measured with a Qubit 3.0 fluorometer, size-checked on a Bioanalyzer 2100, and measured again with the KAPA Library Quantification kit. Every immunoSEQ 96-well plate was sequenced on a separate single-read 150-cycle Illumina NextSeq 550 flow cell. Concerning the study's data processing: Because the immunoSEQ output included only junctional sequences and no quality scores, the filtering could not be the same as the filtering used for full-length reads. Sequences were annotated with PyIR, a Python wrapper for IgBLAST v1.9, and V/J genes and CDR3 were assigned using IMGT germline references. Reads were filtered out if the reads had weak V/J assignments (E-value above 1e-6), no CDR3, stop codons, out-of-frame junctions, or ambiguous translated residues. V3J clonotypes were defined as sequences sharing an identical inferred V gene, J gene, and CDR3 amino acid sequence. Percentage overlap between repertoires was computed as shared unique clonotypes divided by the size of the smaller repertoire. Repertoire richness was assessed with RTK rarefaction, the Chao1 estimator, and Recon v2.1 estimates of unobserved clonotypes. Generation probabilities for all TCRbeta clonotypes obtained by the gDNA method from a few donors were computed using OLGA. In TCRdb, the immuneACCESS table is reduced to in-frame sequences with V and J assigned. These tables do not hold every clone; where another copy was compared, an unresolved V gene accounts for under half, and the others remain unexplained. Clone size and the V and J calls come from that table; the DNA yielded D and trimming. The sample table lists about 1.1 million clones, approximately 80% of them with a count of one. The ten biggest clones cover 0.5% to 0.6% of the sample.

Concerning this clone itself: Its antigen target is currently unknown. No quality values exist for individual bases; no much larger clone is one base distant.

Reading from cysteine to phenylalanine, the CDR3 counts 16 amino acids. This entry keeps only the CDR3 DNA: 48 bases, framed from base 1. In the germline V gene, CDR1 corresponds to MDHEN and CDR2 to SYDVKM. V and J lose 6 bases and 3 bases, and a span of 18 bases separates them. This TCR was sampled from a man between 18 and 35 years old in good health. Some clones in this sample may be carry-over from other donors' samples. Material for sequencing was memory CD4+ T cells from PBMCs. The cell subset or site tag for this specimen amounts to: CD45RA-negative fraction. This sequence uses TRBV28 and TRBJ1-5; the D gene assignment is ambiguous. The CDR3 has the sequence CASRVWLGGNNQPQHF. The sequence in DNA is TGTGCCAGCAGAGTTTGGTTGGGAGGGAACAATCAGCCCCAGCATTTT.